This T cell receptor (beta chain) was recovered during a study of response to subunit inactivated influenza vaccine. TCRdb re-called the RT-PCR reads with MiXCR, one entry per CDR3 protein. The table lists around 600,000 distinct CDR3 sequences, around 11% of them singletons, with about 10% in the top ten. This clonotype appeared a few times. This sample also belongs to another study, concerning T cells expressing NK-cell markers. That study reports: Synthesis of TCR beta cDNA relied on 5'RACE template switching carrying UMIs.

The source of this sequence is a man between 50 and 59 years old who received an inactivated influenza vaccine. The sequences come from PBMCs from blood, collected on the day of vaccination.

CDR3 residues: CASSLGSYGEQFF. CDR3 nucleotides: TGTGCCAGCAGCTTGGGCAGTTACGGTGAGCAGTTCTTC. The chain links TRBV5-6 to TRBJ2-1; D is ambiguous. The V gene's germline CDR1 is SGHDT and CDR2 YYEEEE. The CDR3 spans 13 residues. Trimming took off 0 bases at V and 9 bases at J, with 10 bases between the two ends.